This T cell receptor beta chain was documented in a study of blood T cell repertoires in COVID-19. Generated by immunoSEQ multiplex PCR, the TCRdb table keeps only in-frame clones and is missing some. The repertoire includes 320,000 or so clones, roughly 90% of them detected once, and approximately 0.99% sits in the top ten. CDR3 length: 19 amino acids. The sequence derives from a woman younger than 45 who had recovered from COVID-19. The sequenced sample was PBMCs or T cells enriched from blood (not recorded which). The rearrangement uses TRBV21-1 and TRBJ1-3; TRBD1, the D gene given by the table, was not confirmed from the DNA. TRBV21-1 corresponds to a pseudogene. DNA of the CDR3: TGTGCCAGCAGCCCTCCAGGGGAGTTAAAGGCTCCCTCTGGAAACACCATATATTTT. Amino acids: CASSPPGELKAPSGNTIYF.